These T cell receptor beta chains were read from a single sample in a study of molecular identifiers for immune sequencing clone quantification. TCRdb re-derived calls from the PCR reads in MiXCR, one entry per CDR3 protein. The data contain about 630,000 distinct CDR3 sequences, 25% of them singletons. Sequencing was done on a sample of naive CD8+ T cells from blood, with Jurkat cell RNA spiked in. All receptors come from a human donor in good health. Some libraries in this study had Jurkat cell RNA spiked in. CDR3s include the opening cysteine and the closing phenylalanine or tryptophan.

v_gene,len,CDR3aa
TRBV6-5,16,CASSYSRGVAKNIQYF
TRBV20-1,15,CSARRNEPGNQPQHF
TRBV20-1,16,CSALTPSGENTGELFF
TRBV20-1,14,CSARQVGGTYEQYF
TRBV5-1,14,CASSLEQPGGEQYF
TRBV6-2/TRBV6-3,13,CAIWTGDHTEAFF
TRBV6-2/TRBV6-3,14,CASSYSSGEWTQYF
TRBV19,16,CASSWGDKTMNTAAFF
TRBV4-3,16,CASSQGLAGGQEAQYF
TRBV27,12,CASSRALDTQYF
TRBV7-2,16,CASSSLGQGSNQPQHF
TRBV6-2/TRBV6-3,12,CACSYWVDEQYF
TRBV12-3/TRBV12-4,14,CASSSLDMYNEQFF
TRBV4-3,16,CASSQLVQGTANEQFF
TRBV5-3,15,CASSLAVGVDYGYTF
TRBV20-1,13,CSVSPDTYYGYTF
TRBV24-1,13,CAAGTPNPNEQFF
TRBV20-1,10,CSALEYEQYF
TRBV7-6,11,CASSSSDEQYF
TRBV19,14,CASSPGTDTGELFF
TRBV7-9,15,CASSVVGGVRYGYTF
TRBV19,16,CASSRGDRALNNEQFF
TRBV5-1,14,CASRLEENTGELFF
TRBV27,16,CASSPKAVYSNRPQHF
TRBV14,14,CASSPRVAPGEQYF
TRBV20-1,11,CSARELEPQHF
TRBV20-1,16,CSARDWGPSAQETQYF
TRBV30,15,CAWGKTAQKNTEAFF
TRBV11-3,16,CASSPITTSSYNEQFF
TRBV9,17,CASSEGLVLQPQETQYF
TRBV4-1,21,CASSQAPRYVFGGSYNSPLHF
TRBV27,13,CASSYMPNQPQHF
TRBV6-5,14,CASRAGTGIGGLFF
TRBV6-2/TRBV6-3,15,CASSYPNSYQETQYF
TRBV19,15,CASSITSGVGDTQYF
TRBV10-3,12,CAISDSLYEQYF
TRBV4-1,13,CASSPARQYEQYF
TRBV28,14,CASSLTQGSVERYF
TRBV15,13,CATNDGTNQPQHF
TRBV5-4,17,CASSLTTGLAGKVEQFF
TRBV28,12,CASRGEGYGQYF
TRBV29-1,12,CSVEAGDYEQYF
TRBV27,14,CASSFSGVTYEQYF
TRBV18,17,CASSPPYSGLPPDTQYF
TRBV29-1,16,CSVEDLGLAGVETQYF
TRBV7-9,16,CASSSLAGDAYNEQFF
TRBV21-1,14,CASSLRTADNEQFF
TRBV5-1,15,CASSGGRWGYTEAFF
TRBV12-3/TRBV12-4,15,CASRQSGRVHNEQFF
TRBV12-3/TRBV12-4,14,CASSPLGGAETQYF
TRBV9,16,CASSVVGTGGPYEQYF
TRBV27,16,CASSTGTVLAKNIQYF
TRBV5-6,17,CASSLSAGSFAKNIQYF
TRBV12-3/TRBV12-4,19,CASSPPRGTGQDRANVLTF
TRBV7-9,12,CASSLDGVEQFF
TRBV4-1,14,CASSQNDRGHEQYF
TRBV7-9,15,CASSPRGSGPYEQYF
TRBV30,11,CAWGITSEQYF
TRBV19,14,CASSIGGGADTQYF
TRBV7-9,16,CASSGGYGGASETQYF